This is a list of T cell receptor beta chains from one sample in a study of T cells after yellow fever vaccination. MiXCR was run by TCRdb on the 5' RACE reads, yielding one entry per CDR3 protein. Here the sample spans 360,000 or so distinct CDR3 sequences, around a tenth being singletons. Sequences were derived from PBMCs, sampled on the day of the first yellow fever vaccination. These receptors were collected from a man between 18 and 35 years old who received the YFV17D yellow fever vaccine. Each CDR3 is given with its conserved first and last residue.

length	V	J	CDR3
13	TRBV10-3	TRBJ2-2	CATGQDYTGELFF
16	TRBV9	TRBJ1-3	CASSVEKGGSGNTIYF
14	TRBV11-2	TRBJ2-7	CASSFWSSAYEQYF
13	TRBV28	TRBJ1-2	CASSPNRVRGYTF
16	TRBV4-1	TRBJ2-5	CASSQGGQGASETQYF
14	TRBV6-2/TRBV6-3	TRBJ2-5	CASRGLAGMMTQYF
15	TRBV4-3	TRBJ1-2	CASSQDGSGGFGYTF
15	TRBV7-2	TRBJ2-1	CASSSWTSGDNEQFF
16	TRBV18	TRBJ2-3	CAISTSGVGITDTQYF
14	TRBV28	TRBJ1-4	CASSLVPPNEKLFF
14	TRBV20-1	TRBJ1-6	CSASSRRSNSPLHF
12	TRBV7-8	TRBJ2-7	CASSADRHGQYF
13	TRBV11-2	TRBJ2-7	CASSSDWTIEQYF
14	TRBV12-3/TRBV12-4	TRBJ2-7	CASRYRGAGGEQYF
15	TRBV7-2	TRBJ2-2	CASSSRDTNTGELFF
15	TRBV7-2	TRBJ1-4	CASSLSRGENEKLFF
14	TRBV28	TRBJ1-2	CASSSGPRNYGYTF
11	TRBV3-1	TRBJ2-1	CASSQGLVPLF
15	TRBV4-3	TRBJ2-1	CASSQEDRGFGEQFF
14	TRBV19	TRBJ2-1	CASQAVGRRVEQFF
14	TRBV5-1	TRBJ1-6	CASRTGQAISPLHF
15	TRBV14	TRBJ1-1	CASSPAAGWVTEAFF
17	TRBV7-2	TRBJ2-1	CASSSLGRISSYNEQFF
14	TRBV29-1	TRBJ1-4	CSVLAGGTNEKLFF
15	TRBV12-3/TRBV12-4	TRBJ2-1	CASRARRADYNEQFF
15	TRBV30	TRBJ2-1	CAWSSPGLAVNEQFF
13	TRBV29-1	TRBJ1-1	CSVESQTNTEAFF
15	TRBV4-3	TRBJ2-7	CASSQEERSSYEQYF
12	TRBV28	TRBJ1-1	CASSPPGTEAFF
14	TRBV7-2	TRBJ2-7	CASSLPLPRGEQYF
15	TRBV19	TRBJ1-1	CASSIASRRGTEAFF
14	TRBV7-2	TRBJ2-5	CASSPGRSQETQYF
15	TRBV6-5	TRBJ2-7	CASSYVGVGGSEQYF
13	TRBV6-5	TRBJ1-6	CASSYEGYSPLHF
13	TRBV4-3	TRBJ2-1	CASSQDGGNEQFF
15	TRBV5-5	TRBJ1-5	CASSLVAGTNQPQHF
13	TRBV7-7	TRBJ2-1	CASSPGGPKEQFF
15	TRBV3-1	TRBJ1-2	CASSQDISFNYGYTF
17	TRBV4-1	TRBJ2-1	CASSQDPTSGATNEQFF
14	TRBV18	TRBJ2-1	CASSPPASYNEQFF
14	TRBV7-9	TRBJ2-5	CASRSQMAEETQYF